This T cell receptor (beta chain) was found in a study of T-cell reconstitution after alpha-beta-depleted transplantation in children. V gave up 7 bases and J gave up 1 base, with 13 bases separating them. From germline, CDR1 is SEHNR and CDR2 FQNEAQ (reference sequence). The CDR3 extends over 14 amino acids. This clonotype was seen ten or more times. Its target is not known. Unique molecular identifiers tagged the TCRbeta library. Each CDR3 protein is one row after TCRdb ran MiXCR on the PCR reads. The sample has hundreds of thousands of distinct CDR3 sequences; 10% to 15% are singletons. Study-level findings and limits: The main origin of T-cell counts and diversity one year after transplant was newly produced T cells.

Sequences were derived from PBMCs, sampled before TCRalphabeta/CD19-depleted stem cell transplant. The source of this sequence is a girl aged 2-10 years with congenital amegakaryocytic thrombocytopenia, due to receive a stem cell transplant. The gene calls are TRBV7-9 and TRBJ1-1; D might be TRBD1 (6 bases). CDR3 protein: CASIDDRRNTEAFF. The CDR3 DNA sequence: TGTGCCAGCATCGACGACAGGAGGAACACTGAAGCTTTCTTT.